Listed below are T cell receptor beta chains from one sample, sequenced in a study of cytomegalovirus exposure and HLA in healthy donors. Sequencing used immunoSEQ multiplex PCR; TCRdb keeps in-frame clones, though not all of them. In the table there are 150,000 to 200,000 clones, roughly 78% of which are singletons. Sample: PBMCs. The receptor set was obtained from a woman aged 45 to 65 in good health and CMV-seropositive. Both conserved end residues are part of each CDR3. Each record gives: CDR3 DNA, CDR3 protein, V gene, J gene, D gene, clone size. D genes are given only for firm matches. Expanded clones are given a class, and other clones once, few, many or no size at all.

TGCGCCAGCAGCTTGACGACAGGCGCTATCTATGGCTACACCTTC	CASSLTTGAIYGYTF	TRBV5-1	TRBJ1-2	-	few
TGCACCAGCAGCCAAGAGCCCCTGGGACAGCGTTACAATCAGCCCCAGCATTTT	CTSSQEPLGQRYNQPQHF	TRBV1	TRBJ1-5	-	-
TGTGCCAGCAGCCCCGGGGTAGCGGGGGGGTTGAAGACCCAGTACTTC	CASSPGVAGGLKTQYF	TRBV5-4	TRBJ2-5	TRBD2	-
TGTGCTAGTGGTTTGGTAAGGCTAGCGGGGGCCGACTATACGAACACCGGGGAGCTGTTTTTT	CASGLVRLAGADYTNTGELFF	TRBV12-5	TRBJ2-2	TRBD2	-
TGTGCCAGCAGTTTATTGGGGGGAGAGACCCAGTACTTC	CASSLLGGETQYF	TRBV28	TRBJ2-5	-	-
TGTGCCAGCTCACCCCCGGGACAGGGAATTATGGGAAATCAGCCCCAGCATTTT	CASSPPGQGIMGNQPQHF	TRBV18	TRBJ1-5	TRBD1	-
TGTGCCAGCAGTGAAATGCGGGGAACCGGGGAGCTGTTTTTT	CASSEMRGTGELFF	TRBV2	TRBJ2-2	-	once
TGCGCCAGCAGCTTGACGGGGTTAGCCAAAAACATTCAGTACTTC	CASSLTGLAKNIQYF	TRBV5-1	TRBJ2-4	-	-
TGTGCCGTGAGGGGGCCAAATGGAAACACCATATATTTT	CAVRGPNGNTIYF	TRBV15	TRBJ1-3	TRBD1	-
TGTGCCAGCTGCTCGAGCGAGCAGTACTTC	CASCSSEQYF	TRBV9	TRBJ2-7	-	-
TGTGCCAGCAGCTTGGGGAGGATAAAGTCCGGCGAGCAGTACTTC	CASSLGRIKSGEQYF	TRBV5-6	TRBJ2-7	-	-
TGTGCCAGCACCCAGGGGACCGGGGAGTACTTC	CASTQGTGEYF	TRBV7-6	TRBJ2-7	-	-
TGCGCCAGCAACGAGATGGGGGGGGGCCGAACAGATACGCAGTATTTT	CASNEMGGGRTDTQYF	TRBV5-1	TRBJ2-3	-	-
TGCGCCAGCAGTGAACGCGGGACAGATTCTGAAGCTTTCTTT	CASSERGTDSEAFF	TRBV10-2	TRBJ1-1	TRBD1	-
TGTGCCAGCAGTGAACAGCCTGGGACAGCGTACAATGAGCAGTTCTTC	CASSEQPGTAYNEQFF	TRBV25-1	TRBJ2-1	TRBD1	few
TGTGCCAGCAGCTTAGCGCGGAACGAGCAGTACTTC	CASSLARNEQYF	TRBV7-9	TRBJ2-7	-	few
TGTGCCAGTAGCGCGACAGGGAACACCGGGGAGCTGTTTTTT	CASSATGNTGELFF	TRBV19	TRBJ2-2	-	-
TGTGCCAGCTCACGGACCGACACAGGGGTCCGTGGAAACACCATATATTTT	CASSRTDTGVRGNTIYF	TRBV18	TRBJ1-3	TRBD1	-
TGTGCCAGCAGTACCGGGACAGGGAACACTGAAGCTTTCTTT	CASSTGTGNTEAFF	TRBV6-5	TRBJ1-1	TRBD1	-
TGTGCCAGCTCACCAGCCGGGGTGAACACTGAAGCTTTCTTT	CASSPAGVNTEAFF	TRBV18	TRBJ1-1	-	-
TGTGCCAGCAGCCAAGCGGGGGGAAGCACAGATACGCAGTATTTT	CASSQAGGSTDTQYF	TRBV4-2	TRBJ2-3	TRBD2	-
TGTGCCAGTAGTACCTCCCCCGAACACAGTGGCTACACCTTC	CASSTSPEHSGYTF	TRBV19	TRBJ1-2	-	once
TGTGCCAGCAGTCCTTCCGGACATTCCACCGGGGAGCTGTTTTTT	CASSPSGHSTGELFF	TRBV7-3	TRBJ2-2	-	-
TGTGCCAGTTCAGGGGGTTGGAACACTGAAGCTTTCTTT	CASSGGWNTEAFF	TRBV7-3	TRBJ1-1	TRBD1	-
TGCGCCAGCAGCCAAGCAGGGGGCTTTGATTACACTGAAGCTTTCTTT	CASSQAGGFDYTEAFF	TRBV4-1	TRBJ1-1	TRBD1	-
TGTGCCAGCAGCCTTCTGGGCGGGCCCTTTGCGGGAGATACGCAGTATTTT	CASSLLGGPFAGDTQYF	TRBV7-3	TRBJ2-3	-	-
TGTGCCAGCAGCTTCATTCGACAGGGGAGAACTGAAGCTTTCTTT	CASSFIRQGRTEAFF	TRBV27	TRBJ1-1	TRBD1	-
TGTGCCAGCAAGGCCGACAGGGGGCTATTTGAGCAGTACTTC	CASKADRGLFEQYF	TRBV6-1	TRBJ2-5	TRBD1	-
TGCGCCAGCAGCGCCGGGTCCGAGGGCACTGAAGCTTTCTTT	CASSAGSEGTEAFF	TRBV5-1	TRBJ1-1	-	-
TGTGCCAGCTTACTGAGCGGGGGGGCCGGAGAGACCCAGTACTTC	CASLLSGGAGETQYF	TRBV18	TRBJ2-5	TRBD2	-
TGCGCCAGCACTCCCAACAGGGAGAACACTGAAGCTTTCTTT	CASTPNRENTEAFF	TRBV5-1	TRBJ1-1	-	-